The clone carrying this T cell receptor (beta chain) is medium-sized. Its antigen is undetermined. Amplified TCR beta CDR3 regions derived from RNA transcripts. HTBI primers were the set used in a first-round RT-PCR of the TCR CDR3. TCRdb re-called the multiplex PCR reads with MiXCR, one entry per CDR3 protein. The sample holds about 50,000 distinct CDR3 sequences, 49% seen once. Unmatched junction bases numbered 12, after V lost 7 bases and J lost 11 bases. This CDR3 is 14 amino acids long. Germline-derived CDR1 and CDR2 are MGHDK and SYGVNS. These data come from a study of T cells in Graves' hyperthyroidism and ophthalmopathy. Study conclusions and caveats: Most thyroid-expanded clonotypes above 0.001 were also found in blood.

Sequenced input: blood. This chain joins TRBV25-1 and TRBJ2-1; TRBD2 matches 9 bases. The origin of this receptor is a woman aged 25 to 39 with Graves' ophthalmopathy. CDR3 coding DNA: TGTGCCAGCACCGCAGCGGGAGGCTCCTTAAAGCAGTTCTTC. It yields the protein CASTAAGGSLKQFF.